This record concerns one T cell receptor beta chain sequence. Its antigen is not identified. The data derive from a study of blood T cells in healthy people across ages. Overall study findings and caveats: Any conclusive comparison of naive versus antigen-experienced cells was prevented by using unsorted PBMCs. Roughly linear age-related decline in beta diversity appeared, significant by age about 40. Relative to aged donors, long-lived donors carried more naive CD4+ cells and displayed higher diversity.

The authors ran a second PCR of about 7 to 11 cycles using a sample-barcoded 5' primer and a J-beta primer mix. TCRdb reanalysed the 5' RACE reads using MiXCR and keeps one entry per CDR3 protein. The sample contains approximately 1,700,000 distinct CDR3 sequences, about two fifths of which appear only once. Germline assignment: CDR1 MNHEY and CDR2 SMNVEV (reference sequence). The CDR3 totals 16 residues. Each donor was a healthy Caucasian individual from Russia, aged 6 to 90. The chain uses TRBV27 and TRBJ2-5; 7 nucleotides align to TRBD1. The J call may be faulty, since TRBJ2-7 better matches the DNA end. Source material: blood. This receptor was identified in a human donor in good health. CDR3 sequence: CASSSSTGEPMNEQYF. The CDR3, as DNA: TGTGCCAGCAGTTCGTCAACAGGGGAACCCATGAACGAGCAGTACTTC.